This passage covers 5 T cell receptor beta chains from one sample sequenced in a study of blood T cell repertoires in COVID-19. Using immunoSEQ multiplex PCR, the repertoire was profiled, and TCRdb retains in-frame clones only, with some absent. Counted here are roughly 13,000 clones, roughly 87% occurring once; the ten biggest clones make up more than 8%. The sample was peripheral blood. All receptors come from a human donor in a cohort sampled during active COVID-19.

V usage is TRBV6-8 and J usage is TRBJ2-1, with 12 positions matching TRBD2. The CDR3 extends over 16 amino acids. V dropped 6 bases and J dropped 0; count of bases not matched to a gene: 3. Germline lookup yields CDR1 MNHGY and CDR2 SAAAGT. CDR3 in DNA: TGTGCCAGCAGGCGACTAGCGGGAGTCTCCTACAATGAGCAGTTCTTC. Translated, it gives CASRRLAGVSYNEQFF.

V and J are TRBV27 and TRBJ2-1; a possible D gene is TRBD2 (6 bases). The ends were cut back, 3 bases at V and 3 bases at J, with 12 bases in the middle. CDR3 length: 15 amino acids. Germline values: CDR1 MNHEY, CDR2 SMNVEV (reference sequence). The CDR3: CASSFRGGNYNEQFF. For the CDR3, the DNA is TGTGCCAGCAGTTTCCGGGGAGGCAACTACAATGAGCAGTTCTTC.

The chain recombines TRBV28 with TRBJ1-4, with 8 bases lining up with TRBD1. With 4 bases clipped from V and 8 bases from J, the junction kept 6 bases outside the gene matches. This CDR3 is built from 14 residues. CDR1 is MDHEN, CDR2 SYDVKM, per germline. The CDR3 sequence is CASSSGQGHEKLFF. In DNA, the CDR3 is TGTGCCAGCAGTTCCGGACAGGGCCACGAAAAACTGTTTTTT.

V gene TRBV6-2 or TRBV6-3 combines with J gene TRBJ2-7; D remains ambiguous. V was cut by 4 bases and J by 4 bases, with 14 bases left in between. Germline V CDR1 and CDR2: MNHEY, SVGEGT. The CDR3 length is 14 residues. This chain's CDR3 is CASSSTEPTYEQYF. CDR3 DNA sequence: TGTGCCAGCAGTTCCACCGAACCCACTTACGAGCAGTACTTC.

The rearrangement links TRBV19 to TRBJ2-2, with no clear D. Germline CDR1 and CDR2: LNHDA and SQIVND (reference sequence). The CDR3 runs 15 residues. With 7 bases removed from V and 0 bases from J, the gap between germline ends came to 12 bases. The CDR3 region has the DNA TGTGCCAGTACCCTAGGAGAAACGAACACCGGGGAGCTGTTTTTT. It translates to CASTLGETNTGELFF.